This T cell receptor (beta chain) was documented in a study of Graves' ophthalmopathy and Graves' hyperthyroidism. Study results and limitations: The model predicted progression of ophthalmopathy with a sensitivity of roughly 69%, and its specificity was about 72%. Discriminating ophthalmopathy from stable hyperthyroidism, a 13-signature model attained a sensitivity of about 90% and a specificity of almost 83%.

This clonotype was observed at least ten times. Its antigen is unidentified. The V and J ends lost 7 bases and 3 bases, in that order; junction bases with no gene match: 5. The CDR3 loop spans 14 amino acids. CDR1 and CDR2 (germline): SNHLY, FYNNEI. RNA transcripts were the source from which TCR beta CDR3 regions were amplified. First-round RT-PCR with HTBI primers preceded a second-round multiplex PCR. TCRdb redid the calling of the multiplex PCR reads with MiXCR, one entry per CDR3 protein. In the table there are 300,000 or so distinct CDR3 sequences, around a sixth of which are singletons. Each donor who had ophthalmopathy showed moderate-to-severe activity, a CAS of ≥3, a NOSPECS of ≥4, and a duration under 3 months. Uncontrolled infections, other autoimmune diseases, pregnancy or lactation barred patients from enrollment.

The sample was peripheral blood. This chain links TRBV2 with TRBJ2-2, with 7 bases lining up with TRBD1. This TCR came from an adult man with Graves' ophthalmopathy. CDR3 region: CASTWDRYTGELFF. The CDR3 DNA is TGTGCCAGCACCTGGGACAGATACACCGGGGAGCTGTTTTTT.